This is a list of T cell receptor beta chains from one sample in a study of PD-1 blockade in classical Hodgkin lymphoma. Sequencing was performed with immunoSEQ multiplex PCR; in TCRdb, only in-frame clones are kept and a portion is missing. The table has approximately 19,000 clones, around 80% seen once. The source was peripheral blood mononuclear cells (PBMCs), collected before the second cycle of nivolumab. Receptor source: a human donor with classical Hodgkin lymphoma. The CDR3 runs from the conserved cysteine through the conserved F or W. The D gene is left open where the match is weak. Clone size is stated in some rows and not others, as once, few, many or a class when expanded.

abundance: once; j_gene: TRBJ2-6; v_gene: TRBV25-1; d_gene: -; len: 13; CDR3aa: CASSLPGANVLTF; CDR3nt: TGTGCCAGCAGCTTACCTGGGGCCAACGTCCTGACTTTC
abundance: -; j_gene: TRBJ2-1; v_gene: TRBV5-1; d_gene: -; len: 14; CDR3aa: CASSSGGSRGEQFF; CDR3nt: TGCGCCAGCAGCTCAGGGGGGTCCAGGGGTGAGCAGTTCTTC
abundance: -; j_gene: TRBJ2-7; v_gene: TRBV29-1; d_gene: TRBD2; len: 15; CDR3aa: CSAGQAGLVSYEQYF; CDR3nt: TGCAGCGCCGGACAAGCGGGATTAGTCTCCTACGAGCAGTACTTC
abundance: -; j_gene: TRBJ2-1; v_gene: TRBV7-8; d_gene: TRBD2; len: 16; CDR3aa: CASSLGGGLSYNEQFF; CDR3nt: TGTGCCAGCAGCTTAGGCGGGGGACTTTCCTACAATGAGCAGTTCTTC
abundance: -; j_gene: TRBJ2-7; v_gene: TRBV5-8; d_gene: -; len: 8; CDR3aa: CASSLKYF; CDR3nt: TGTGCCAGCAGCTTGAAGTACTTC
abundance: few; j_gene: TRBJ2-3; v_gene: TRBV29-1; d_gene: TRBD1; len: 15; CDR3aa: CSVQGSTGFTDTQYF; CDR3nt: TGCAGCGTTCAAGGGTCGACAGGGTTCACAGATACGCAGTATTTT
abundance: -; j_gene: TRBJ2-2; v_gene: TRBV11-2; d_gene: -; len: 17; CDR3aa: CASSLDASEASRGELFF; CDR3nt: TGTGCCAGCAGCTTAGATGCCTCTGAAGCTTCTCGCGGGGAGCTGTTTTTT
abundance: -; j_gene: TRBJ2-6; v_gene: TRBV27; d_gene: -; len: 21; CDR3aa: CASSFSYRVPFLLSGANVLTF; CDR3nt: TGTGCCAGCAGTTTTTCATACAGGGTCCCCTTCCTTTTGTCTGGGGCCAACGTCCTGACTTTC
abundance: -; j_gene: TRBJ2-1; v_gene: TRBV2; d_gene: TRBD2; len: 15; CDR3aa: CASSQLAGVANEQFF; CDR3nt: TGTGCCAGCAGCCAGCTAGCGGGAGTAGCAAATGAGCAGTTCTTC
abundance: -; j_gene: TRBJ2-3; v_gene: TRBV4-2; d_gene: -; len: 12; CDR3aa: CASSQEGATQYF; CDR3nt: TGTGCCAGCAGCCAAGAAGGGGCTACGCAGTATTTT
abundance: -; j_gene: TRBJ1-1; v_gene: TRBV28; d_gene: -; len: 12; CDR3aa: CASSFRGAKAFF; CDR3nt: TGTGCCAGCAGTTTTAGGGGCGCGAAAGCTTTCTTT
abundance: -; j_gene: TRBJ2-5; v_gene: TRBV7-6; d_gene: TRBD1; len: 14; CDR3aa: CASSTQGWVETQYF; CDR3nt: TGTGCCAGCAGCACACAGGGGTGGGTAGAGACCCAGTACTTC
abundance: -; j_gene: TRBJ2-1; v_gene: TRBV7-2; d_gene: TRBD1; len: 15; CDR3aa: CASSYGTGPYNEQFF; CDR3nt: TGTGCCAGCAGCTATGGGACAGGACCTTACAATGAGCAGTTCTTC
abundance: -; j_gene: TRBJ1-2; v_gene: TRBV14; d_gene: -; len: 14; CDR3aa: CASSQDARDYGYTF; CDR3nt: TGTGCCAGCAGCCAAGACGCCAGGGACTATGGCTACACCTTC
abundance: -; j_gene: TRBJ2-1; v_gene: TRBV14; d_gene: -; len: 13; CDR3aa: CASSQILSGEQFF; CDR3nt: TGTGCCAGCAGCCAGATCCTTAGCGGTGAGCAGTTCTTC
abundance: -; j_gene: TRBJ2-1; v_gene: TRBV6-1; d_gene: -; len: 14; CDR3aa: CASSVGDPYNEQFF; CDR3nt: TGTGCCAGCAGTGTCGGGGATCCCTACAATGAGCAGTTCTTC
abundance: -; j_gene: TRBJ2-1; v_gene: TRBV5-1; d_gene: TRBD2; len: 15; CDR3aa: CASSLVPSGYNEQFF; CDR3nt: TGCGCCAGCAGCTTGGTGCCTAGCGGGTACAATGAGCAGTTCTTC
abundance: -; j_gene: TRBJ1-2; v_gene: TRBV29-1; d_gene: -; len: 12; CDR3aa: CSVEGGRGAYTF; CDR3nt: TGCAGCGTTGAAGGGGGAAGGGGCGCCTACACCTTC
abundance: -; j_gene: TRBJ1-5; v_gene: TRBV19; d_gene: -; len: 16; CDR3aa: CASSWVGERGDQPQHF; CDR3nt: TGTGCCAGTAGTTGGGTGGGGGAAAGAGGGGATCAGCCCCAGCATTTT
abundance: -; j_gene: TRBJ2-5; v_gene: TRBV29-1; d_gene: -; len: 12; CDR3aa: CSVVRQAETQYF; CDR3nt: TGCAGCGTTGTCAGGCAAGCGGAGACCCAGTACTTC
abundance: -; j_gene: TRBJ2-5; v_gene: TRBV7-2; d_gene: -; len: 15; CDR3aa: CASSLFWDLIWTQYF; CDR3nt: TGTGCCAGCAGCTTATTCTGGGACCTAATATGGACCCAGTACTTC
abundance: -; j_gene: TRBJ2-5; v_gene: TRBV4-1; d_gene: TRBD1; len: 15; CDR3aa: CASSPPGQVQETQYF; CDR3nt: TGCGCCAGCAGCCCCCCGGGACAGGTCCAAGAGACCCAGTACTTC
abundance: few; j_gene: TRBJ1-1; v_gene: TRBV29-1; d_gene: TRBD1; len: 13; CDR3aa: CSVGSGGYTEAFF; CDR3nt: TGCAGCGTTGGATCAGGGGGTTACACTGAAGCTTTCTTT
abundance: few; j_gene: TRBJ2-7; v_gene: TRBV7-2; d_gene: -; len: 13; CDR3aa: CASSFGVSYEQYF; CDR3nt: TGTGCCAGCAGCTTTGGGGTCTCCTACGAGCAGTACTTC
abundance: -; j_gene: TRBJ2-3; v_gene: TRBV5-1; d_gene: TRBD2; len: 14; CDR3aa: CASSEVAGRQTQYF; CDR3nt: TGCGCCAGCAGCGAGGTAGCGGGGCGCCAGACGCAGTATTTT
abundance: few; j_gene: TRBJ2-1; v_gene: TRBV1; d_gene: -; len: 16; CDR3aa: CTSSQWRGDSYNEQFF; CDR3nt: TGCACCAGCAGCCAGTGGAGGGGAGACTCCTACAATGAGCAGTTCTTC
abundance: -; j_gene: TRBJ2-7; v_gene: TRBV7-2; d_gene: -; len: 11; CDR3aa: CASSPNYEQYF; CDR3nt: TGTGCCAGCAGTCCCAATTACGAGCAGTACTTC
abundance: -; j_gene: TRBJ2-7; v_gene: TRBV7-9; d_gene: -; len: 15; CDR3aa: CASSLVTGLSHEQYF; CDR3nt: TGTGCCAGCAGCTTAGTTACAGGGTTAAGCCACGAGCAGTACTTC
abundance: -; j_gene: TRBJ2-5; v_gene: TRBV5-3; d_gene: TRBD2; len: 15; CDR3aa: CARIFQTSAKETQYF; CDR3nt: TGTGCCAGAATTTTCCAGACTAGCGCAAAAGAGACCCAGTACTTC
abundance: -; j_gene: TRBJ2-3; v_gene: TRBV5-1; d_gene: -; len: 14; CDR3aa: CASSLEGFTDTQYF; CDR3nt: TGCGCCAGCAGCTTGGAGGGTTTCACAGATACGCAGTATTTT
abundance: -; j_gene: TRBJ1-1; v_gene: TRBV6-5; d_gene: -; len: 15; CDR3aa: CASSIVTGLNTEAFF; CDR3nt: TGTGCCAGCAGTATTGTAACAGGGCTGAACACTGAAGCTTTCTTT
abundance: once; j_gene: TRBJ2-2; v_gene: TRBV11-3; d_gene: TRBD1; len: 16; CDR3aa: CASSSARQGATGELFF; CDR3nt: TGTGCCAGCAGCTCCGCTCGACAGGGGGCGACCGGGGAGCTGTTTTTT
abundance: -; j_gene: TRBJ2-1; v_gene: TRBV19; d_gene: TRBD1; len: 18; CDR3aa: CASKERTGSPLSYNEQFF; CDR3nt: TGTGCCAGTAAAGAGCGGACAGGGTCCCCCTTATCCTACAATGAGCAGTTCTTC
abundance: -; j_gene: TRBJ1-2; v_gene: TRBV29-1; d_gene: TRBD1; len: 15; CDR3aa: CSVEVGTGSNYGYTF; CDR3nt: TGCAGCGTTGAGGTTGGGACAGGGTCTAACTATGGCTACACCTTC
abundance: -; j_gene: TRBJ2-1; v_gene: TRBV5-4; d_gene: -; len: 14; CDR3aa: CASSLISQYNEQFF; CDR3nt: TGTGCCAGCAGCTTAATTTCACAATACAATGAGCAGTTCTTC
abundance: -; j_gene: TRBJ2-2; v_gene: TRBV5-5; d_gene: -; len: 13; CDR3aa: CASSLPGREELFF; CDR3nt: TGTGCCAGCAGCTTGCCGGGAAGGGAGGAGCTGTTTTTT
abundance: -; j_gene: TRBJ1-4; v_gene: TRBV7-9; d_gene: -; len: 15; CDR3aa: CASSFRESALEKLFF; CDR3nt: TGTGCCAGCAGCTTCAGGGAATCAGCGCTAGAAAAACTGTTTTTT
abundance: -; j_gene: TRBJ2-7; v_gene: TRBV4-1; d_gene: TRBD2; len: 17; CDR3aa: CASSQSGTSGDSYEQYF; CDR3nt: TGCGCCAGCAGCCAATCGGGGACTAGCGGGGACTCCTACGAGCAGTACTTC
abundance: -; j_gene: TRBJ1-5; v_gene: TRBV5-1; d_gene: -; len: 15; CDR3aa: CASSLAGNADQPQHF; CDR3nt: TGCGCCAGCAGCTTGGCCGGGAACGCCGATCAGCCCCAGCATTTT
abundance: -; j_gene: TRBJ2-6; v_gene: TRBV30; d_gene: TRBD1; len: 19; CDR3aa: CAWSGLGTGGESGANVLTF; CDR3nt: TGTGCCTGGAGTGGATTAGGGACAGGGGGCGAATCTGGGGCCAACGTCCTGACTTTC
abundance: -; j_gene: TRBJ2-5; v_gene: TRBV5-8; d_gene: -; len: 14; CDR3aa: CASSLWGIGETQYF; CDR3nt: TGTGCCAGCAGCTTGTGGGGGATCGGAGAGACCCAGTACTTC
abundance: -; j_gene: TRBJ2-7; v_gene: TRBV7-2; d_gene: TRBD2; len: 14; CDR3aa: CASSAASGSYEQYF; CDR3nt: TGTGCCAGCAGCGCAGCTAGCGGGAGTTACGAGCAGTACTTC
abundance: -; j_gene: TRBJ2-1; v_gene: TRBV11-3; d_gene: -; len: 14; CDR3aa: CASSFRDIYNEQFF; CDR3nt: TGTGCCAGCAGCTTCCGGGACATCTACAATGAGCAGTTCTTC
abundance: -; j_gene: TRBJ1-1; v_gene: TRBV11-2; d_gene: TRBD1; len: 15; CDR3aa: CASSPTRGRATEAFF; CDR3nt: TGTGCCAGCAGCCCCACAAGGGGGCGGGCCACTGAAGCTTTCTTT
abundance: -; j_gene: TRBJ1-2; v_gene: TRBV25-1; d_gene: -; len: 11; CDR3aa: CASSSSYGYTF; CDR3nt: TGTGCCAGCAGCTCAAGTTATGGCTACACCTTC
abundance: -; j_gene: TRBJ2-6; v_gene: TRBV25-1; d_gene: -; len: 15; CDR3aa: CASSLQGAGANVLTF; CDR3nt: TGTGCCAGCTCCTTACAAGGGGCGGGGGCCAACGTCCTGACTTTC
abundance: -; j_gene: TRBJ1-5; v_gene: TRBV6-6; d_gene: -; len: 15; CDR3aa: CASTLSAGTNQPQHF; CDR3nt: TGTGCCAGCACCCTATCAGCGGGGACCAATCAGCCCCAGCATTTT
abundance: -; j_gene: TRBJ2-5; v_gene: TRBV7-6; d_gene: -; len: 14; CDR3aa: CASSPTGWWETQYF; CDR3nt: TGTGCCAGCAGTCCTACAGGGTGGTGGGAGACCCAGTACTTC
abundance: few; j_gene: TRBJ1-1; v_gene: TRBV6-5; d_gene: TRBD1; len: 14; CDR3aa: CARVCYRGGTEAFF; CDR3nt: TGTGCCAGAGTTTGTTACAGGGGAGGCACTGAAGCTTTCTTT
abundance: -; j_gene: TRBJ1-1; v_gene: TRBV7-9; d_gene: TRBD1; len: 18; CDR3aa: CASSLGRTGPTGDTEAFF; CDR3nt: TGTGCCAGCAGCTTAGGTCGGACAGGCCCTACCGGGGACACTGAAGCTTTCTTT
abundance: -; j_gene: TRBJ2-1; v_gene: TRBV10-3; d_gene: -; len: 14; CDR3aa: CAISDRGGFNEQFF; CDR3nt: TGTGCCATCAGTGACAGGGGGGGATTCAATGAGCAGTTCTTC
abundance: few; j_gene: TRBJ1-2; v_gene: TRBV6-1; d_gene: -; len: 13; CDR3aa: CASTPYSNYGYTF; CDR3nt: TGTGCCAGCACCCCCTATTCTAACTATGGCTACACCTTC